This is a list of T cell receptor beta chains from one sample in a study of long-term antiretroviral therapy in people with HIV. Repertoires were generated with immunoSEQ multiplex PCR, while TCRdb's copy carries only in-frame clones and drops some. The sample has roughly 45,000 clones, about 86% seen once; the top ten hold roughly 3%. Sequences were derived from unsorted PBMCs, sampled 0.8 years after starting antiretroviral therapy. The origin of the receptors is a woman under 30 with HIV. Each CDR3 is given with its conserved first and last residue. D genes are given only for firm matches. Clone size is shown for a subset of rows, as once, few, many or a class of expanded clone.

clone_size	v_call	d_call	j_call	cdr3_aa	cdr3_nt
.	TRBV9	.	TRBJ2-2	CASSVGDSSTGELFF	TGTGCCAGCAGCGTCGGCGATAGTAGCACCGGGGAGCTGTTTTTT
.	TRBV7-9	TRBD2	TRBJ2-1	CASSPGPVAGLYNEQFF	TGTGCCAGCAGCCCGGGGCCGGTAGCGGGACTCTACAATGAGCAGTTCTTC
.	TRBV7-2	.	TRBJ1-5	CASSLTGNQPQHF	TGTGCCAGCAGCTTAACAGGCAATCAGCCCCAGCATTTT
.	TRBV5-1	TRBD1	TRBJ1-2	CASSPLGTGGASLHGYTF	TGCGCCAGCAGCCCGCTCGGGACAGGGGGCGCGTCTTTGCATGGCTACACCTTC
few	TRBV6-6	.	TRBJ2-1	CASSYGPESEQFF	TGTGCCAGCAGTTACGGGCCAGAGAGTGAGCAGTTCTTC
.	TRBV6-9	.	TRBJ2-1	CASSGRASSYNEQFF	TGTGCCAGCAGTGGCCGGGCAAGCTCCTACAATGAGCAGTTCTTC
few	TRBV27	.	TRBJ2-7	CASVRAIAYEQYF	TGTGCCAGCGTCCGGGCAATTGCCTACGAGCAGTACTTC
.	TRBV14	TRBD2	TRBJ2-7	CASSPFLAGGTYEQYF	TGTGCCAGCAGCCCATTTCTAGCGGGAGGAACCTACGAGCAGTACTTC
.	TRBV15	.	TRBJ2-3	CATSREYGELTDTQYF	TGTGCCACCAGCAGAGAATATGGGGAACTCACAGATACGCAGTATTTT
.	TRBV23-1	.	TRBJ1-1	CASSQPVYTEAFF	TGCGCCAGCAGTCAACCTGTCTACACTGAAGCTTTCTTT
.	TRBV11-1	.	TRBJ2-7	CASSLADPYEQYF	TGTGCCAGCAGCTTAGCTGATCCCTACGAGCAGTACTTC
.	TRBV23-1	TRBD1	TRBJ1-1	CATPLVTPGTGMNTEAFF	TGCGCCACCCCCTTGGTTACCCCCGGGACAGGGATGAACACTGAAGCTTTCTTT
.	TRBV11-3	.	TRBJ2-3	CASSHGSSTDTQYF	TGTGCCAGCAGCCACGGAAGTAGCACAGATACGCAGTATTTT
.	TRBV19	TRBD2	TRBJ2-7	CASSIDQTSGRREQYF	TGTGCCAGTAGTATAGATCAGACTAGCGGGAGGCGAGAGCAGTACTTC
few	TRBV7-8	TRBD1	TRBJ1-2	CASSSDRDRVVNGYTF	TGTGCCAGCAGCTCCGACCGGGACAGGGTTGTTAATGGCTACACCTTC
.	TRBV25-1	.	TRBJ2-5	CASSERRGFQETQYF	TGTGCCAGCAGTGAAAGGAGAGGGTTCCAAGAGACCCAGTACTTC
once	TRBV11-2	.	TRBJ2-7	CASSLAVRAPYEQYF	TGTGCCAGCAGCTTAGCGGTTAGGGCTCCCTACGAGCAGTACTTC
.	TRBV2	.	TRBJ1-1	CASSERRMAGNTEAFF	TGTGCCAGCAGTGAACGGAGGATGGCTGGAAACACTGAAGCTTTCTTT
.	TRBV19	.	TRBJ1-1	CASSGGLANTEAFF	TGTGCCAGTAGCGGGGGGTTGGCGAACACTGAAGCTTTCTTT
.	TRBV28	.	TRBJ1-2	CASSLFSPNVGYTF	TGTGCCAGCAGTTTATTCTCTCCGAATGTGGGCTACACCTTC
.	TRBV5-4	TRBD2	TRBJ2-5	CASSLGLAGGETQYF	TGTGCCAGCAGCTTGGGACTAGCGGGAGGAGAGACCCAGTACTTC
once	TRBV21-1	.	TRBJ2-5	CASSPGETQYF	TGTGCCAGCAGCCCGGGAGAGACCCAGTACTTC
.	TRBV19	.	TRBJ2-5	CASSPEDGGGDETQYF	TGTGCCAGTAGTCCTGAGGACGGGGGAGGAGATGAGACCCAGTACTTC
.	TRBV7-9	.	TRBJ2-1	CASSPVSPYNEQFF	TGTGCCAGCAGCCCTGTCAGCCCCTACAATGAGCAGTTCTTC
.	TRBV2	.	TRBJ2-2	CASREQGPTGELFF	TGTGCCAGCAGGGAACAGGGCCCCACCGGGGAGCTGTTTTTT
.	TRBV6-5	.	TRBJ2-7	CASSPRGSILYEQYF	TGTGCCAGCAGTCCCAGGGGATCAATCCTCTACGAGCAGTACTTC
.	TRBV28	.	TRBJ2-7	CASSPSHGIGTYEQYF	TGTGCCAGCAGTCCTAGTCACGGGATAGGCACCTACGAGCAGTACTTC
.	TRBV27	TRBD2	TRBJ2-3	CASSGGASGEFLSTDTQYF	TGTGCCAGCAGTGGAGGAGCTAGCGGCGAGTTTCTCAGCACAGATACGCAGTATTTT
.	TRBV7-3	.	TRBJ2-3	CASSSPLGGNTDTQYF	TGTGCCAGCAGCTCCCCACTAGGGGGAAACACAGATACGCAGTATTTT
once	TRBV4-3	.	TRBJ2-6	CASSPAGRLKSSGANVLTF	TGCGCCAGCAGCCCCGCCGGAAGACTCAAGAGCTCTGGGGCCAACGTCCTGACTTTC
.	TRBV7-9	.	TRBJ2-1	CASSFSGQVLNEQFF	TGTGCCAGCAGCTTTTCGGGACAAGTCCTCAATGAGCAGTTCTTC
.	TRBV6-5	.	TRBJ1-1	CASSYFLTGGYTEAFF	TGTGCCAGCAGTTATTTTCTAACTGGGGGGTACACTGAAGCTTTCTTT
.	TRBV28	TRBD2	TRBJ2-1	CASSPWTSSNEQFF	TGTGCCAGCAGTCCTTGGACTAGTTCCAATGAGCAGTTCTTC
once	TRBV4-3	.	TRBJ2-1	CASSHRRDPSPGEQFF	TGCGCCAGCAGCCACAGACGGGACCCATCCCCAGGGGAGCAGTTCTTC
.	TRBV27	TRBD1	TRBJ2-2	CASSTDRGKANTGELFF	TGTGCCAGCAGTACTGACAGGGGTAAGGCGAACACCGGGGAGCTGTTTTTT
.	TRBV11-2	TRBD1	TRBJ1-5	CASSRDRGYQPQHF	TGTGCCAGCAGCCGGGACAGGGGTTATCAGCCCCAGCATTTT
.	TRBV27	TRBD1	TRBJ2-7	CASSLPPGQGINYEQYF	TGTGCCAGCAGTTTACCACCGGGACAGGGGATAAACTACGAGCAGTACTTC
.	TRBV7-6	TRBD1	TRBJ2-7	CASSLAGQIVYEQYF	TGTGCCAGCAGCTTAGCGGGACAGATTGTCTACGAGCAGTACTTC
.	TRBV4-3	.	TRBJ2-3	CASTSGGSRTDTQYF	TGCGCCAGCACCTCAGGCGGATCCCGCACAGATACGCAGTATTTT
.	TRBV4-2	.	TRBJ2-2	CASSQEVGRNTGELFF	TGTGCCAGCAGCCAAGAAGTTGGACGGAACACCGGGGAGCTGTTTTTT
.	TRBV7-9	.	TRBJ1-6	CASSSPDRTNSPLHF	TGTGCCAGCAGCTCCCCCGACAGGACTAATTCACCCCTCCACTTT
.	TRBV14	.	TRBJ2-7	CASSPGQRPSYEQYF	TGTGCCAGCAGCCCCGGACAGCGCCCCTCCTACGAGCAGTACTTC
once	TRBV5-4	.	TRBJ2-6	CASSPVDPSGANVLTF	TGTGCCAGCAGCCCGGTAGACCCGTCTGGGGCCAACGTCCTGACTTTC
.	TRBV6-1	TRBD2	TRBJ2-3	CASSEGGDPEADTQYF	TGTGCCAGCAGTGAGGGAGGGGACCCTGAGGCAGATACGCAGTATTTT
.	TRBV11-2	TRBD1	TRBJ1-3	CASSTRGAGTEGNTIYF	TGTGCCAGCAGCACTAGAGGGGCCGGGACAGAGGGAAACACCATATATTTT
.	TRBV5-4	TRBD2	TRBJ2-7	CASSFPIAGSNEQYF	TGTGCCAGCAGCTTTCCCATAGCGGGGTCTAACGAGCAGTACTTC
.	TRBV5-8	TRBD2	TRBJ2-1	CASSYGTSVYNEQFF	TGTGCCAGCAGCTACGGGACTAGCGTCTACAATGAGCAGTTCTTC